Below are 23 T cell receptor beta chains sequenced from a single sample in a study of T cells expressing NK-cell markers. For each CDR3 protein, TCRdb gives one entry from its re-call of the 5' RACE reads, without DNA. This table lists roughly 380,000 distinct CDR3 sequences. The sample consisted of blood T cells: a sorted CD56 or NKG2C T cell subset, CD4+ or CD8+ T cells, or bulk PBMC T cells (not recorded which). Source of these receptors: a man between 18 and 69 years old in good health.

The chain links TRBV20-1 to TRBJ1-4. The germline V gene encodes CDR1 DFQATT and CDR2 SNEGSKA (reference sequence). The CDR3 consists of 13 residues. CDR3 sequence: CSARDRILEKLFF.

This chain joins TRBV29-1 and TRBJ2-1; without DNA, the TCRdb call of TRBD1 cannot be checked. This CDR3 has 11 residues. Germline lookup yields CDR1 SQVTM and CDR2 ANQGSEA. CDR3 residues: CSGTGINEQFF.

This CDR3 is CASSSRTGASKDNYGYTF. This rearrangement joins TRBV12-3 or TRBV12-4 to TRBJ1-2; TCRdb selects TRBD1, and the lack of DNA leaves this call unchecked. CDR3 length: 18 residues.

The gene calls are TRBV10-3 and TRBJ1-6. This CDR3 has 15 amino acids. CDR1 and CDR2 (germline): ENHRY, SYGVKD. The CDR3 protein is CAIRMEGNLNSPLHF.

V and J are TRBV7-9 and TRBJ1-1; no DNA is available, so the TRBD1 call from TCRdb remains unchecked. This CDR3 region has 17 residues. From germline, CDR1 is SEHNR and CDR2 FQNEAQ (reference sequence). This chain's CDR3 is CASSFAIRGLVGAEAFF.

The J gene is TRBJ1-2, the V gene TRBV12-3 or TRBV12-4. This CDR3 contains 13 residues. This CDR3 reads CASSRLVGYGYTF.

The rearrangement links TRBV4-2 to TRBJ2-3; checking the TCRdb D call of TRBD1 is not possible without DNA. The CDR3 is 15 amino acids. Germline V gene data show CDR1 as LGHNA and CDR2 as YNFKEQ. This CDR3 reads CASSHGTGGTDTQYF.

The V gene is TRBV11-2, the J gene TRBJ2-3; no DNA is available, so the TRBD2 call from TCRdb remains unchecked. The CDR3 has 14 residues. In germline, CDR1 is SGHAT, CDR2 FQNNGV. CDR3 residues: CASSYQYSGSTQYF.

The chain has TRBV7-2 and TRBJ2-7; TCRdb returns TRBD1, unconfirmable since there is no DNA. Germline lookup yields CDR1 SGHTA and CDR2 FQGNSA. The CDR3 length is 14 residues. CDR3 in amino acids: CASARVGRSYEQYF.

The chain has TRBV5-8 and TRBJ1-5; lacking DNA, the TRBD1 call made by TCRdb goes unchecked. The V gene's germline CDR1 is SGHTS and CDR2 YDEGEE. The CDR3 runs to 17 residues. CDR3 protein: CASSYGTGRVSNQPQHF.

The CDR3 protein is CASSSVGLEVGGEQFF. The gene calls are TRBV5-5 and TRBJ2-1; TCRdb indicates TRBD1, and absent DNA this call remains unverified. This CDR3 region has 16 residues. Germline values: CDR1 SGHKS, CDR2 YYEKEE (reference sequence).

V is TRBV20-1 and J is TRBJ1-3. The CDR3 runs 11 residues. The V gene's germline CDR1 is DFQATT and CDR2 SNEGSKA (reference sequence). The CDR3 loop is CSAYDRNTIYF.

The gene calls are TRBV15 and TRBJ1-5; absent DNA, TCRdb's TRBD1 call cannot be checked. This CDR3 contains 16 residues. Germline-derived CDR1 and CDR2 are LNHNV and YYDKDF (reference sequence). The CDR3 reads CATSRVGTGENQPQHF.

The CDR3: CASSVGRGRYNEQFF. The gene calls are TRBV9 and TRBJ2-1; no DNA is available, so the TRBD1 call from TCRdb remains unchecked. CDR1 SGDLS and CDR2 YYNGEE come from the germline V gene. The CDR3 covers 15 residues.

The chain employs TRBV6-1 and TRBJ2-1; TCRdb's D gene call, TRBD2, goes unchecked for lack of DNA. Germline values: CDR1 MNHNS, CDR2 SASEGT. This CDR3 region has 13 residues. CDR3 residues: CASRSGGSPEQFF.

The CDR3 loop reads CSASKRLGTTETQYF. The gene calls are TRBV20-1 and TRBJ2-5; TCRdb calls TRBD2, which cannot be checked without DNA. CDR1 DFQATT and CDR2 SNEGSKA come from the germline V gene (reference sequence). This CDR3 comprises 15 residues.

This chain connects TRBV6-1 to TRBJ1-3. The CDR3 covers 12 residues. Looked up from germline, CDR1 is MNHNS and CDR2 is SASEGT. CDR3 sequence reads: CASRYTGNTIYF.

This chain uses TRBV4-1 with TRBJ2-1; TCRdb outputs TRBD1, but without DNA this stays unchecked. This CDR3 has 18 residues. Germline assignment: CDR1 MGHRA and CDR2 YSYEKL. The CDR3 protein is CASSHPKPGGFPNNEQFF.

The chain combines TRBV5-1 with TRBJ1-2; TCRdb lists TRBD1, though no DNA is available to test this call. CDR1 and CDR2 from the germline V gene are SGHRS and YFSETQ. The CDR3 consists of 14 residues. CDR3 loop: CASSSGDLLYGYTF.

V and J are TRBV20-1 and TRBJ1-1; as DNA is missing, the TRBD1 call by TCRdb cannot be tested. The CDR3 is 14 residues long. Germline V gene data show CDR1 as DFQATT and CDR2 as SNEGSKA (reference sequence). The CDR3 region is CSASGHRGGTEAFF.

The CDR3 here is CASIGGIAGQNTEAFF. The chain is built from TRBV28 and TRBJ1-1; TCRdb picks TRBD1, but there is no DNA to check that call. The germline V gene encodes CDR1 MDHEN and CDR2 SYDVKM. CDR3 length: 16 amino acids.

V is TRBV7-9 and J is TRBJ1-4. This CDR3 is built from 15 residues. Germline V gene data show CDR1 as SEHNR and CDR2 as FQNEAQ (reference sequence). CDR3 in amino acids: CASSPKTATNEKLFF.

The J gene is TRBJ2-5, the V gene TRBV14; TCRdb indicates TRBD2, and absent DNA this call remains unverified. Germline V CDR1 and CDR2: SGHDN, FVKESK. The CDR3 sequence is 16 residues long. The CDR3 region is CASSPFGLAAKETQYF.